This T cell receptor (beta chain) was observed in a study of cytomegalovirus exposure and HLA in healthy donors. The PCR employed 60 Vbeta primers together with 13 Jbeta primers. Using immunoSEQ multiplex PCR, the repertoire was profiled, and TCRdb retains in-frame clones only, with some absent. The sample has over 150,000 clones; around four fifths are singletons. The TCR comes from a male donor in good health and CMV-seropositive. What was sequenced was PBMCs.

The CDR3 is CASSTGTWEQYF. The DNA for the CDR3 is TGTGCCAGTTCGACAGGGACGTGGGAGCAGTACTTC. This chain joins TRBV6-1 and TRBJ2-5; TRBD1 aligns across 7 bases. This CDR3 region has 12 residues. V trimming: 9 bases; J trimming: 11 bases; junction bases outside the gene matches: 12. The germline V gene encodes CDR1 MNHNS and CDR2 SASEGT.